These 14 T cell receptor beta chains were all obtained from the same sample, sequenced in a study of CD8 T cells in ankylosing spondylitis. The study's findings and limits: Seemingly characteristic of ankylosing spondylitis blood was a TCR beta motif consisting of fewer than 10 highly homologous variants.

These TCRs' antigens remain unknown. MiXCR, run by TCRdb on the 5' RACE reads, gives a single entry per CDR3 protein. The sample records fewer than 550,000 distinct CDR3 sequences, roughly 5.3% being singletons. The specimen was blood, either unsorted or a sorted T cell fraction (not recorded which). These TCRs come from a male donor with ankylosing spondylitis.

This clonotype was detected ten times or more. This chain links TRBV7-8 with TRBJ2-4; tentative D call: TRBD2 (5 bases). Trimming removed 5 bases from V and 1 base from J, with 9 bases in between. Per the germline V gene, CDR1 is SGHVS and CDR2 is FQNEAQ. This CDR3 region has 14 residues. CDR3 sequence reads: CASSPGEAKNIQYF. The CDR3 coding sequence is TGTGCCAGCAGCCCCGGGGAGGCCAAAAACATTCAGTACTTC.

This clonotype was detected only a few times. Written as DNA, the CDR3 is TGTGCCAGCAGTTTACTCGTGGCCCCTAGCGGGAGAGGGGTTGAGCAGTTCTTC. This gives the protein CASSLLVAPSGRGVEQFF. The chain employs TRBV27 and TRBJ2-1; 10 bases map to TRBD2. The germline gives CDR1 MNHEY, CDR2 SMNVEV (reference sequence). Trimming cost V 2 bases and J 9 bases; bases outside gene matches: 16. The CDR3 covers 18 residues.

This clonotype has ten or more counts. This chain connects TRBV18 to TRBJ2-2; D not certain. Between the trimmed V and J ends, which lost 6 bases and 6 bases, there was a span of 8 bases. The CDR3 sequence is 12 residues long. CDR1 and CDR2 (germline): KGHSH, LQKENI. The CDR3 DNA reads TGTGCCAGCTCCGACCGTGCCGGGGAGCTGTTTTTT. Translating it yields CASSDRAGELFF.

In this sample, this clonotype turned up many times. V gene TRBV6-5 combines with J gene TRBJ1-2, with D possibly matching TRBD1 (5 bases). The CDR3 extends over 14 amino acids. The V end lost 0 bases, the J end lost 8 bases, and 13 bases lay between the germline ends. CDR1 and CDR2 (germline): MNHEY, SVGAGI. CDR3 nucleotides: TGTGCCAGCAGTTACTCAGACAGCCAGGGCGGCTACACCTTC. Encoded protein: CASSYSDSQGGYTF.

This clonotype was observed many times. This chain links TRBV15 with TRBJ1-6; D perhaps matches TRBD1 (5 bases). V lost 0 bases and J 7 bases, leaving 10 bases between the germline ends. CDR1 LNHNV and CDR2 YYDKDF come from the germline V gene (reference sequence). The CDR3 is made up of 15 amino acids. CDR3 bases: TGTGCCACCAGCAGAGACAGGGCAGGGAATTCACCCCTCCACTTT. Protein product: CATSRDRAGNSPLHF.

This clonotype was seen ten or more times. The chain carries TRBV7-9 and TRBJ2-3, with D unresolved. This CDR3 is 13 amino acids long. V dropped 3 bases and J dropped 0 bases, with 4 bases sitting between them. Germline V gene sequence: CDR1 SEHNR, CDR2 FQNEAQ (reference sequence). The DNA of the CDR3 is TGTGCCAGCAGCTTTGGTAGCACAGATACGCAGTATTTT. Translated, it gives CASSFGSTDTQYF. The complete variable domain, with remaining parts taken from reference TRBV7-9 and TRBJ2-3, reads DTGVSQNPRHKITKRGQNVTFRCDPISEHNRLYWYRQTLGQGPEFLTYFQNEAQLEKSRLLSDRFSAERPKGSFSTLEIQRTEQGDSAMYLCASSFGSTDTQYFGPGTRLTVL.

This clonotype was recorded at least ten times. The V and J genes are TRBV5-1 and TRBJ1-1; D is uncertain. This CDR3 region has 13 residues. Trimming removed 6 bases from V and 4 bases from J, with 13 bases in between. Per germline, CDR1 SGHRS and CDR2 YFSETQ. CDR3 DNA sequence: TGCGCCAGCATGGAGGGTTCGGGCACTGAAGCTTTCTTT. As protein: CASMEGSGTEAFF.

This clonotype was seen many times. In DNA form, the CDR3 reads TGTGCCACCAGTGATTTGCTGGAGACCCAGTACTTC. Translation gives CATSDLLETQYF. V is TRBV24-1 and J is TRBJ2-5; no reliable D call. Per germline, CDR1 KGHDR and CDR2 SFDVKD. This CDR3 spans 12 amino acids. Trimming cost V 0 bases and J 5 bases, with 3 bases left between them.

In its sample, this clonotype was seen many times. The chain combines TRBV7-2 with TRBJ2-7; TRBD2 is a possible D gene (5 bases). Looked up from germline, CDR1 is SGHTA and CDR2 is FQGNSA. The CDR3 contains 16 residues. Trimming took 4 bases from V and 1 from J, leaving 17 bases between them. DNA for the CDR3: TGTGCCAGCAGCTCGGAAGGACTTGATTGGTCCTACGAGCAGTACTTC. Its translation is CASSSEGLDWSYEQYF.

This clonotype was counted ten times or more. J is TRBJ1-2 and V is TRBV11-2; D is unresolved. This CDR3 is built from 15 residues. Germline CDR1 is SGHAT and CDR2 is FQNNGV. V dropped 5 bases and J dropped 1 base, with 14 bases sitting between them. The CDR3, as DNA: TGTGCCAGCAGCGAGAACCCAGCACTTAACTATGGCTACACCTTC. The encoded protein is CASSENPALNYGYTF.

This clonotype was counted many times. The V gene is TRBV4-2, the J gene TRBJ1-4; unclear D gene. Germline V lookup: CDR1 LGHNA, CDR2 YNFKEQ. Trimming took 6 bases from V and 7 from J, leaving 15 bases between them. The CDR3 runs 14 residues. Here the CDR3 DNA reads TGTGCCAGCAGACCCAGCGCGAGGGCTGAAAAACTGTTTTTT. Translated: CASRPSARAEKLFF.

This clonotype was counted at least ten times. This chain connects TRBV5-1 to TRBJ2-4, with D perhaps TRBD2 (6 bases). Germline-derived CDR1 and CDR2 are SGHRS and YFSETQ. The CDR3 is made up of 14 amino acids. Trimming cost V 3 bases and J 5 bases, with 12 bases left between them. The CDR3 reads CASSSSTGENIQYF. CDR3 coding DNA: TGCGCCAGCAGCTCATCGACGGGGGAAAACATTCAGTACTTC.

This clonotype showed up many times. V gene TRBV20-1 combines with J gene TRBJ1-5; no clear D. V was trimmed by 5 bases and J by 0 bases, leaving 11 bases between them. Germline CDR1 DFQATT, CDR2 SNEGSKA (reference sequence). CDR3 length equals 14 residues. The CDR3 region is CSALTHYSNQPQHF. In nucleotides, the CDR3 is TGCAGTGCTCTGACACATTATAGCAATCAGCCCCAGCATTTT.

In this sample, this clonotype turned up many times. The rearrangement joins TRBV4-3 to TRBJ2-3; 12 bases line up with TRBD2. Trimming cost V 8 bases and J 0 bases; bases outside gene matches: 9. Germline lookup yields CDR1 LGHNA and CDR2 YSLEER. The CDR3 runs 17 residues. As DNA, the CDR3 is TGCGCCAGCTCTACGGGACTAGCGGGTTCTAGCACAGATACGCAGTATTTT. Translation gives CASSTGLAGSSTDTQYF.